This entry lists 29 T cell receptor beta chains sequenced from one sample in a study of T-cell reconstitution after alpha-beta-depleted transplantation in children. During its preparation, the TCRbeta library received unique molecular identifiers. TCRdb fed the PCR reads into MiXCR, producing one record per CDR3 protein. In the table there are roughly 670,000 distinct CDR3 sequences, approximately 14% of which are singletons. Here the sequenced sample was PBMCs, taken before TCRalphabeta/CD19-depleted stem cell transplant. Source of these receptors: a girl aged 2 to 10 with congenital amegakaryocytic thrombocytopenia, due to receive a stem cell transplant.

The gene calls are TRBV6-1 and TRBJ2-3; 7 bases map to TRBD2. Germline V gives CDR1 MNHNS, CDR2 SASEGT. The CDR3 consists of 14 residues. The trim removed 8 bases at V and 3 bases at J, leaving 8 bases unmatched. The CDR3 DNA is TGTGCCAGCGGGGGGGGTTTCAAGACAGATACGCAGTATTTT. This encodes CASGGGFKTDTQYF.

This clonotype was detected ten times or more. The rearrangement uses TRBV29-1 and TRBJ2-1, with TRBD2 matching over 9 bases. The CDR3 is made up of 11 amino acids. Looked up from germline, CDR1 is SQVTM and CDR2 is ANQGSEA. V shed 4 bases and J 15 bases; nucleotides not matched to a gene: 7. CDR3: CSVVVAGGRFF. CDR3 DNA: TGCAGCGTTGTGGTTGCGGGAGGGAGGTTCTTC.

The DNA for the CDR3 is TGTGCCAGCAGTTTGGGGGGACTAGCGCCCGGGGAGCTGTTTTTT. Its translation is CASSLGGLAPGELFF. V is TRBV12-3 or TRBV12-4 and J is TRBJ2-2; 10 positions match TRBD2. V shed 3 bases and J 6 bases; nucleotides not matched to a gene: 4. This CDR3 contains 15 residues.

This clonotype was observed many times. This sequence joins TRBV7-9 and TRBJ2-1; D uncertain. The ends were cut back, 3 bases at V and 12 bases at J, with 12 bases in the middle. Germline-derived CDR1 and CDR2 are SEHNR and FQNEAQ (reference sequence). This CDR3 is 12 amino acids long. This chain's CDR3 is CASSLLFESQFF. In nucleotides, the CDR3 is TGTGCCAGCAGCTTGTTATTCGAGTCGCAGTTCTTC.

This clonotype was observed at least ten times. V usage is TRBV12-3 or TRBV12-4 and J usage is TRBJ2-3; possible D gene TRBD2, 6 bases. Trimming pared 5 bases from V and 1 base from J, leaving 10 bases between. The CDR3 is 14 amino acids. The CDR3 protein is CASSRSGGTDTQYF. The CDR3 DNA is TGTGCCAGCAGTCGGTCGGGAGGCACAGATACGCAGTATTTT.

This clonotype has only a few counts. The V call is TRBV5-5, the J call TRBJ2-1, with D tentatively TRBD1 or TRBD2 (5 bases each). V lost 0 bases and J 10 bases, leaving 11 bases between the germline ends. Germline loops: CDR1 SGHKS, CDR2 YYEKEE (reference sequence). This CDR3 spans 13 amino acids. Written as DNA, the CDR3 is TGTGCCAGCAGCTTGGCGGTCGGGGCCGAGCAGTTCTTC. Translating it yields CASSLAVGAEQFF.

This sequence joins TRBV10-3 and TRBJ2-6; D may correspond to TRBD1 or TRBD2 (5 bases each). Deletions cut 6 bases from V and 2 bases from J, with 11 bases between. Per germline, CDR1 ENHRY and CDR2 SYGVKD. The CDR3 has 15 amino acids. CDR3 DNA: TGTGCCATCAGCGTGCAGGGACCTGGGGCCAACGTCCTGACTTTC. It encodes CAISVQGPGANVLTF.

This clonotype was counted a single time. A much larger clone lies a single base off, so this may be a read error. The V and J genes are TRBV27 and TRBJ1-1; possible D gene TRBD1, 5 bases. Trimming cost V 5 bases and J 3 bases, with 13 bases left between them. CDR1 and CDR2 from the germline V gene are MNHEY and SMNVEV (reference sequence). The CDR3 is made up of 14 amino acids. The CDR3 region has the DNA TGTGCCAGCAGTGCGAGGGACCGTTACACTGAAGCTTTCTTT. Translated: CASSARDRYTEAFF.

The rearrangement links TRBV7-9 to TRBJ2-2; no clear D. This CDR3 comprises 16 residues. Germline CDR1 and CDR2: SEHNR and FQNEAQ (reference sequence). Between the trimmed V and J ends, which lost 4 bases and 0 bases, there was a span of 12 bases. The CDR3 region is CASSSTPEANTGELFF. The CDR3 nucleotides read TGTGCCAGCAGCTCAACCCCGGAAGCGAACACCGGGGAGCTGTTTTTT.

The sample holds many counts of this clonotype. V and J are TRBV9 and TRBJ2-6; 7 nucleotides line up with TRBD2. V lost 2 bases to trimming and J lost 2 bases; unmatched junction nucleotides: 1. The CDR3 extends over 15 amino acids. Looked up from germline, CDR1 is SGDLS and CDR2 is YYNGEE. The CDR3 spells CASSVTSAGANVLTF. CDR3 DNA sequence: TGTGCCAGCAGCGTTACTAGCGCTGGGGCCAACGTCCTGACTTTC.

At least ten counts were recorded for this clonotype. The rearrangement joins TRBV29-1 to TRBJ2-3; D is unresolved. V lost 3 bases and J lost 5, with 9 bases in between. The CDR3 runs to 12 residues. CDR1 SQVTM and CDR2 ANQGSEA come from the germline V gene. CDR3 nucleotide sequence: TGCAGCGTTGACGCACAAAGAGATACGCAGTATTTT. The encoded protein is CSVDAQRDTQYF.

This clonotype was counted only a few times. The chain couples TRBV5-1 to TRBJ2-6; D remains unclear. V was clipped by 1 base and J by 0 bases, with 11 bases between them. CDR1 is SGHRS, CDR2 YFSETQ, per germline. This CDR3 spans 17 amino acids. This chain's CDR3 is CASSLSPGPSGANVLTF. The DNA of the CDR3 is TGCGCCAGCAGCTTGTCCCCGGGCCCCTCTGGGGCCAACGTCCTGACTTTC.

The sample holds a few counts of this clonotype. The V call is TRBV7-9, the J call TRBJ2-1, with TRBD2 matching over 7 bases. V lost 5 bases, J lost 3 bases, and 7 bases stayed unmatched. This CDR3 contains 15 residues. CDR1 and CDR2 from the germline V gene are SEHNR and FQNEAQ (reference sequence). In DNA, the CDR3 is TGTGCCAGCAGCGCGGTCGAGCGGGGCTACAATGAGCAGTTCTTC. As protein: CASSAVERGYNEQFF. Supplemented by reference TRBV7-9 and TRBJ2-1, the full variable domain reads DTGVSQNPRHKITKRGQNVTFRCDPISEHNRLYWYRQTLGQGPEFLTYFQNEAQLEKSRLLSDRFSAERPKGSFSTLEIQRTEQGDSAMYLCASSAVERGYNEQFFGPGTRLTVL.

This clonotype was found many times. This chain connects TRBV5-1 to TRBJ2-5; the D is unclear. Germline assignment: CDR1 SGHRS and CDR2 YFSETQ. With 0 bases removed from V and 4 bases from J, the gap between germline ends came to 10 bases. This CDR3 region has 14 residues. In nucleotides, the CDR3 is TGCGCCAGCAGCTTGGGTCTTCAGGCAGAGACCCAGTACTTC. Encoded protein: CASSLGLQAETQYF.

This clonotype was counted at least ten times. V is TRBV20-1 and J is TRBJ2-1; D possibly corresponds to TRBD2 (5 bases). Germline V lookup: CDR1 DFQATT, CDR2 SNEGSKA (reference sequence). The CDR3 is 13 residues long. CDR3 DNA sequence: TGCAATGAGCGGAACTACTCCTACAATGAGCAGTTCTTC. Amino acids: CNERNYSYNEQFF.

This clonotype was picked up many times. The chain joins TRBV12-3 or TRBV12-4 to TRBJ2-5; TRBD2 is a possible D gene (5 bases). The CDR3 runs 13 residues. Trimming removed 8 bases from V and 5 bases from J, with 15 bases in between. CDR3 nucleotide sequence: TGTGCCAGCTCCCTGAGCGGCCTGGAGACCCAGTACTTC. Protein product: CASSLSGLETQYF.

The table lists this clonotype with many counts. This chain links TRBV20-1 with TRBJ1-1; D is unresolved. Trimming removed 3 bases at V and 0 bases at J, with 11 bases between. The germline V gene encodes CDR1 DFQATT and CDR2 SNEGSKA (reference sequence). The CDR3 is 14 amino acids. CDR3 residues: CSARIGIMNTEAFF. CDR3 coding DNA: TGCAGTGCTAGGATCGGGATTATGAACACTGAAGCTTTCTTT.

This clonotype has just a few counts. The chain links TRBV20-1 to TRBJ1-4; D remains ambiguous. The CDR3 covers 15 residues. Trimming took off 1 base at V and 0 bases at J, with 9 bases between the two ends. The germline gives CDR1 DFQATT, CDR2 SNEGSKA (reference sequence). The CDR3, as DNA: TGCAGTGCTAGAGTTCCTCAGGCAACTAATGAAAAACTGTTTTTT. Encoded protein: CSARVPQATNEKLFF.

This clonotype was counted at least ten times. The rearrangement links TRBV5-5 to TRBJ1-6; no clear D. The germline V gene encodes CDR1 SGHKS and CDR2 YYEKEE (reference sequence). The germline V and J ends were trimmed by 0 bases and 9 bases, with 10 bases remaining between them. This CDR3 contains 14 residues. In DNA, the CDR3 is TGTGCCAGCAGCTTGGGGGCAGGCAGTTCACCCCTCCACTTT. Amino acids: CASSLGAGSSPLHF.

This clonotype was picked up many times. This chain uses TRBV20-1 with TRBJ1-5, with D possibly TRBD1 on 5 matching bases. The CDR3 length is 14 residues. CDR1 is DFQATT, CDR2 SNEGSKA, per germline (reference sequence). The ends were cut back, 3 bases at V and 2 bases at J, with 11 bases in the middle. The CDR3 DNA sequence: TGCAGTGCTAGGTCAACAGGAGGCAATCAGCCCCAGCATTTT. It is translated as CSARSTGGNQPQHF.

This clonotype was found a few times. The chain links TRBV10-2 to TRBJ2-1, with D perhaps being TRBD1 or TRBD2 (5 bases each). V was pared by 4 bases and J by 3 bases, with 10 bases between. Germline CDR1 and CDR2: WSHSY and SAAADI. The CDR3 length is 14 residues. Written as DNA, the CDR3 is TGCGCCAGCAGTGGGGGGAACCACTACAATGAGCAGTTCTTC. Translating it yields CASSGGNHYNEQFF.

This clonotype was counted ten times or more. A read error may produce the germline difference seen at one junction end. The chain joins TRBV12-3 or TRBV12-4 to TRBJ2-2; TRBD2 agrees at 10 bases. The CDR3 loop spans 15 amino acids. The CDR3 protein is CASSLAGDGTGELFF. The DNA of the CDR3 is TGTGCCAGCAGTCTAGCGGGAGATGGGACCGGGGAGCTGTTTTTT.

This clonotype was observed at least ten times. The rearrangement links TRBV20-1 to TRBJ1-5; D possibly corresponds to TRBD1 (6 bases). CDR3 length: 13 residues. Germline V gives CDR1 DFQATT, CDR2 SNEGSKA (reference sequence). Deletions cut 4 bases from V and 5 bases from J, with 12 bases between. The CDR3 loop reads CSATGEKDQPQHF. In nucleotides, the CDR3 is TGCAGTGCTACAGGGGAAAAGGATCAGCCCCAGCATTTT.

This clonotype has just a few counts. The rearrangement links TRBV19 to TRBJ2-1, with D unclear. Germline loops: CDR1 LNHDA, CDR2 SQIVND (reference sequence). The CDR3 extends over 13 amino acids. Trimming removed 9 bases from V and 10 bases from J, with 19 bases in between. CDR3 sequence (DNA): TGTGCCAGCTCCCGAGTCGGTCCAGGAGAGCAGTTCTTC. This translates into CASSRVGPGEQFF.

This clonotype appeared a few times. This chain uses TRBV5-1 with TRBJ2-3; 13 nucleotides align to TRBD2. Unmatched junction bases numbered 7, after V lost 6 bases and J lost 3 bases. CDR1 and CDR2 from the germline V gene are SGHRS and YFSETQ. The CDR3 is 16 amino acids. The chain's CDR3 is CASTLAGGPRTDTQYF. The CDR3 coding sequence is TGCGCCAGCACACTAGCGGGAGGGCCTAGAACAGATACGCAGTATTTT. Looking up the rest from reference TRBV5-1 and TRBJ2-3 gives the full variable domain: KAGVTQTPRYLIKTRGQQVTLSCSPISGHRSVSWYQQTPGQGLQFLFEYFSETQRNKGNFPGRFSGRQFSNSRSEMNVSTLELGDSALYLCASTLAGGPRTDTQYFGPGTRLTVL.

V and J are TRBV7-9 and TRBJ2-7, with 8 bases lining up with TRBD1. V was pared by 4 bases and J by 2 bases, with 4 bases of the junction left unmatched. The CDR3 sequence is 14 residues long. Looked up from germline, CDR1 is SEHNR and CDR2 is FQNEAQ (reference sequence). The CDR3 loop is CASSSDRETYEQYF. For the CDR3, the DNA is TGTGCCAGCAGCTCGGACAGGGAGACCTACGAGCAGTACTTC.

This clonotype was observed many times. This chain joins TRBV2 and TRBJ2-1; D uncertain. Between the trimmed V and J ends, which lost 3 bases and 9 bases, there was a span of 0 bases. Germline-derived CDR1 and CDR2 are SNHLY and FYNNEI. The CDR3 extends over 9 amino acids. The CDR3 spells CASSDEQFF. DNA for the CDR3: TGTGCCAGCAGTGATGAGCAGTTCTTC. Drawing the rest from reference TRBV2 and TRBJ2-1, the complete variable domain is EPEVTQTPSHQVTQMGQEVILRCVPISNHLYFYWYRQILGQKVEFLVSFYNNEISEKSEIFDDQFSVERPDGSNFTLKIRSTKLEDSAMYFCASSDEQFFGPGTRLTVL.

To note about this clonotype: Given a much more abundant clone one base away, this may be a read error. The chain links TRBV29-1 to TRBJ2-5; 12 bases map to TRBD2. Germline V gene sequence: CDR1 SQVTM, CDR2 ANQGSEA. The CDR3 runs 14 residues. CDR3 loop: CSVRRTSGMESQYF. DNA for the CDR3: TGCAGCGTTCGCCGGACTAGCGGGATGGAGAGCCAGTACTTC.

This chain uses TRBV9 with TRBJ2-1; possibly TRBD1 for D (6 bases). The germline V gene has CDR1 SGDLS and CDR2 YYNGEE. The CDR3 has 14 residues. Trimming took 4 bases from V and 9 from J, leaving 17 bases between them. The CDR3 bases are TGTGCCAGCAGCCCCCACGGACAGTCGGGTGAGCAGTTCTTC. Amino acid sequence: CASSPHGQSGEQFF.